This is a list of T cell receptor beta chains from one sample in a study of shared clonotypes between healthy human individuals. Profiling relied on immunoSEQ multiplex PCR, and the TCRdb table lists in-frame clones only, not all of them. The sample lists over 750,000 clones, roughly 96% seen once, with about 0.25% in the top ten. The sample was naive CD8+ T cells sorted from blood. These receptors all come from a man aged 30-40 years in good health. The CDR3 runs from the conserved cysteine through the conserved F or W. Fields, in order: J gene, clone size, V gene, D gene, CDR3 protein, CDR3 DNA. A D gene is named only where the DNA matches it firmly. Size tells how often a clone was seen (once, few, many) or the class of an expanded clone, and some rows leave it out.

J: TRBJ2-1; size: -; V: TRBV21-1; D: -; CDR3: CASSKLGLAGPQNEQFF; DNA: TGTGCCAGCAGCAAACTCGGGCTAGCGGGACCCCAAAATGAGCAGTTCTTC
J: TRBJ2-1; size: -; V: TRBV6-5; D: TRBD1; CDR3: CASGLTGGSEQFF; DNA: TGTGCCAGCGGACTCACAGGGGGCAGTGAGCAGTTCTTC
J: TRBJ2-1; size: -; V: TRBV27; D: TRBD2; CDR3: CASSSGTSGRAQFF; DNA: TGTGCCAGCAGTTCGGGGACTAGCGGGAGAGCGCAGTTCTTC
J: TRBJ1-2; size: -; V: TRBV10-3; D: -; CDR3: CAISEGGAGLLKEYGYTF; DNA: TGTGCCATCAGTGAGGGGGGAGCGGGACTCCTAAAGGAGTATGGCTACACCTTC
J: TRBJ2-1; size: -; V: TRBV6-1; D: -; CDR3: CASSLSEYNEQFF; DNA: TGTGCCAGCAGCCTCAGCGAATACAATGAGCAGTTCTTC
J: TRBJ1-1; size: -; V: TRBV29-1; D: -; CDR3: CSVEFTGRTYTEAFF; DNA: TGCAGCGTTGAGTTTACGGGACGGACGTACACTGAAGCTTTCTTT
J: TRBJ2-1; size: once; V: TRBV20-1; D: -; CDR3: CSASRNEQFF; DNA: TGCAGTGCTAGTAGGAATGAGCAGTTCTTC
J: TRBJ2-7; size: -; V: TRBV5-6; D: -; CDR3: CASSLWGDEQYF; DNA: TGTGCCAGCAGCTTATGGGGGGACGAGCAGTACTTC
J: TRBJ1-5; size: -; V: TRBV11-2; D: TRBD1; CDR3: CASSSPERRTGFHQPQHF; DNA: TGTGCCAGCAGCTCCCCCGAACGAAGGACAGGGTTCCATCAGCCCCAGCATTTT
J: TRBJ2-7; size: -; V: TRBV7-9; D: -; CDR3: CASSFNRYEQYF; DNA: TGTGCCAGCAGCTTTAACAGATACGAGCAGTACTTC
J: TRBJ2-7; size: -; V: TRBV4-1; D: -; CDR3: CASSQGGGISYEQYF; DNA: TGCGCCAGCAGCCAGGGCGGGGGCATTTCCTACGAGCAGTACTTC
J: TRBJ2-7; size: -; V: TRBV29-1; D: TRBD1; CDR3: CSASGTGGASDEQYF; DNA: TGCAGCGCGAGTGGGACAGGGGGCGCGAGCGACGAGCAGTACTTC
J: TRBJ2-7; size: -; V: TRBV5-1; D: -; CDR3: CASSLVGSEQYF; DNA: TGCGCCAGCAGCTTGGTAGGATCCGAGCAGTACTTC
J: TRBJ2-7; size: once; V: TRBV29-1; D: TRBD2; CDR3: CSVGGSLAGGPYEQYF; DNA: TGCAGCGTTGGGGGGAGTCTAGCGGGAGGGCCTTACGAGCAGTACTTC
J: TRBJ2-2; size: -; V: TRBV29-1; D: TRBD2; CDR3: CSVETGLAGPNTGELFF; DNA: TGCAGCGTTGAAACGGGACTAGCGGGCCCAAACACCGGGGAGCTGTTTTTT
J: TRBJ2-2; size: -; V: TRBV29-1; D: TRBD1; CDR3: CSAPTGGNTGELFF; DNA: TGCAGCGCCCCGACAGGGGGGAACACCGGGGAGCTGTTTTTT
J: TRBJ2-2; size: -; V: TRBV10-3; D: TRBD1; CDR3: CAIRDRPNTGELFF; DNA: TGTGCCATCAGGGACAGGCCGAACACCGGGGAGCTGTTTTTT
J: TRBJ2-1; size: -; V: TRBV15; D: -; CDR3: CATSGELVGEQFF; DNA: TGTGCCACCAGCGGGGAACTAGTTGGGGAGCAGTTCTTC